The 2 T cell receptor beta chains given below trace back to one sample, sequenced in a study of OX40 agonist ivuxolimab in advanced cancers. This table comes from immunoSEQ multiplex PCR, and its TCRdb copy is limited to in-frame clones, with some not included. The sample includes about 70,000 clones, roughly 77% of them seen just once. The starting material was CD4+ or CD8+ T cells sorted from blood, obtained in a trial of the OX40 agonist ivuxolimab. Every receptor here comes from an adult with an advanced solid tumor such as melanoma, head and neck, liver or kidney cancer.

CDR3 bases: TGTGCCAGCTCACCACCGGTGGGACAGGGCTCTCTTGGAAACACCATATATTTT. It encodes CASSPPVGQGSLGNTIYF. The rearrangement uses TRBV18 and TRBJ1-3; TRBD1 agrees at 9 bases. Looked up from germline, CDR1 is KGHSH and CDR2 is LQKENI. The CDR3 consists of 18 residues. V lost 0 bases, J lost 3 bases, and 9 bases stayed unmatched.

The J gene is TRBJ2-3, the V gene TRBV18; D is ambiguous. CDR3 length: 13 residues. V dropped 3 bases and J dropped 7 bases, with 11 bases sitting between them. Germline loops: CDR1 KGHSH, CDR2 LQKENI. The CDR3 DNA sequence: TGTGCCAGCTCACCCCCTTCCCCAAATACGCAGTATTTT. Translation gives CASSPPSPNTQYF.